This TCR beta chain derives from a study of vaccination and CD4 T cells after COVID-19. Study-wide results and limits: SARS-CoV-2-reactive clonotype medians increased from approximately 21 to 40, not significantly.

This clonotype was found a few times. Its antigen is not identified. The Oncomine TCR Beta short-read assay sequenced DNA from cultured CD4+ T cells. MiXCR, run by TCRdb on the PCR reads, gives a single entry per CDR3 protein. The top ten hold just under 15% of the sample, which has under 20,000 distinct CDR3 sequences, around 29% seen once. Treatment here: approximately nine-day PBMC culture with coronavirus spike peptide pools or control peptides (ViraFEST assay). Germline lookup yields CDR1 MNHEY and CDR2 SVGAGI. This CDR3 region has 18 residues. Trimming left V 0 bases short and J 7 bases short, with 22 bases between.

The V gene is TRBV6-5, the J gene TRBJ1-3; possible D gene TRBD1, 5 bases. The sequence derives from a human donor with COVID-19. What was sequenced was cultured CD4+ T cells from blood. The DNA of the CDR3 is TGTGCCAGCAGTTACTCCGGCCAGGCAGGAGGGGTTCGGAACACCATATATTTT. Translation gives CASSYSGQAGGVRNTIYF.